This T cell receptor (beta chain) is drawn from a study of regulatory T cells in long-lasting Graves disease. Whole-study findings and limits: There was favoring of TRBV28, TRBJ1-2 and TRBJ2-5 in persistent disease.

This CDR3 has 15 residues. V gave up 1 base and J gave up 5 bases, with 15 bases separating them. Germline V gene lookup returns CDR1 LGHDT and CDR2 YNNKEL (reference sequence). Combining iRepertoire HTBI primers with Arm-PCR of CDR3 regions, the authors built TCR beta libraries. TCRdb recomputed calls from the multiplex PCR reads with MiXCR, one row per CDR3 protein. Among about 310,000 distinct CDR3 sequences listed, under 20% were seen once. Time point noted: newly diagnosed GD, antithyroid drugs for less than 3 months. Construction of the TCR library relied on RNA isolated from PBMCs. Concerning this clonotype: Its antigen remains unidentified.

Sequenced material: peripheral blood mononuclear cells (PBMCs), taken at new diagnosis, from a patient treated with antithyroid drugs. The genes are TRBV3-1 and TRBJ2-7, with a possible D match to TRBD2 (5 bases). The TCR comes from a female donor with Graves disease. The CDR3 coding sequence is TGTGCCAGCAGCCAAGGGGAGATCTGGTTCGACGAGCAGTACTTC. Its translation is CASSQGEIWFDEQYF.